Shown below are 32 T cell receptor beta chains from a single sample sequenced in a study of OX40 agonist ivuxolimab in advanced cancers. Measured with immunoSEQ multiplex PCR; TCRdb has only the in-frame clones, and not every one. The sample holds tens of thousands of clones, roughly 89% seen once. Sequencing used CD4+ or CD8+ T cells sorted from blood, obtained in a trial of the OX40 agonist ivuxolimab. These TCRs come from an adult with an advanced solid tumor such as melanoma, head and neck, liver or kidney cancer.

The CDR3 DNA is TGTGCCAGCTCACCTATTGACGGCACTGAAGCTTTCTTT. Translated, it gives CASSPIDGTEAFF. V gene TRBV18 combines with J gene TRBJ1-1; D is uncertain. V lost 3 bases to trimming and J lost 4 bases, with 9 bases between them. The CDR3 consists of 13 residues. Germline V gene lookup returns CDR1 KGHSH and CDR2 LQKENI.

The chain combines TRBV5-4 with TRBJ2-7, with 9 bases aligning to TRBD2. Germline V gene lookup returns CDR1 SGHNT and CDR2 YYREEE (reference sequence). The ends lost 1 base at V and 6 bases at J; junction bases unmatched: 5. This CDR3 spans 14 amino acids. The CDR3 loop is CASSLPSGDVEQYF. CDR3 DNA sequence: TGTGCCAGCAGCTTGCCTAGCGGGGATGTCGAGCAGTACTTC.

This clone was counted once. The chain carries TRBV7-2 and TRBJ2-2; possibly TRBD1 for D (6 bases). The V and J ends lost 3 bases and 2 bases respectively, with 10 bases between them. This CDR3 is 15 amino acids long. CDR1 and CDR2 from the germline V gene are SGHTA and FQGNSA. The CDR3 region has the DNA TGTGCCAGCAGCTTGACGGACAGTAACACCGGGGAGCTGTTTTTT. Amino acids: CASSLTDSNTGELFF. The full variable domain, completed using reference TRBV7-2 and TRBJ2-2, is GAGVSQSPSNKVTEKGKDVELRCDPISGHTALYWYRQSLGQGLEFLIYFQGNSAPDKSGLPSDRFSAERTGGSVSTLTIQRTQQEDSAVYLCASSLTDSNTGELFFGEGSRLTVL.

V and J are TRBV5-4 and TRBJ1-6; D possibly corresponds to TRBD1 (6 bases). CDR1 SGHNT and CDR2 YYREEE come from the germline V gene (reference sequence). The CDR3 totals 13 residues. V lost 0 bases and J lost 13, with 11 bases in between. The CDR3 region is CASSLDRESPLHF. CDR3 nucleotides: TGTGCCAGCAGCTTGGACAGGGAAAGTCCCCTCCACTTT. The full variable domain, rest sourced from reference TRBV5-4 and TRBJ1-6, is ETGVTQSPTHLIKTRGQQVTLRCSSQSGHNTVSWYQQALGQGPQFIFQYYREEENGRGNFPPRFSGLQFPNYSSELNVNALELDDSALYLCASSLDRESPLHFGNGTRLTVT.

The chain is built from TRBV30 and TRBJ2-5; tentative D call: TRBD2 (5 bases). Trimming cost V 0 bases and J 5 bases, with 7 bases left between them. The CDR3 totals 12 residues. Germline V gene sequence: CDR1 GTSNPN, CDR2 SVGIG (reference sequence). This chain's CDR3 is CAWSVLGETQYF. In DNA form, the CDR3 reads TGTGCCTGGAGTGTACTAGGGGAGACCCAGTACTTC. The full variable domain, completed using reference TRBV30 and TRBJ2-5, is SQTIHQWPATLVQPVGSPLSLECTVEGTSNPNLYWYRQAAGRGLQLLFYSVGIGQISSEVPQNLSASRPQDRQFILSSKKLLLSDSGFYLCAWSVLGETQYFGPGTRLLVL.

Points on this clone: Other nucleotide sequences from this sample produce the same CDR3. This chain uses TRBV5-4 with TRBJ1-2; possible D gene TRBD1, 5 bases. The CDR3 has 15 amino acids. CDR1 SGHNT and CDR2 YYREEE come from the germline V gene (reference sequence). V shed 4 bases and J shed 4 bases, with 17 bases lying between them. In nucleotides, the CDR3 is TGTGCCAGCAGCGGCGGGACTCCCGGGGTCTATGGCTACACCTTC. This codes for CASSGGTPGVYGYTF. The complete variable domain, with remaining parts taken from reference TRBV5-4 and TRBJ1-2, reads ETGVTQSPTHLIKTRGQQVTLRCSSQSGHNTVSWYQQALGQGPQFIFQYYREEENGRGNFPPRFSGLQFPNYSSELNVNALELDDSALYLCASSGGTPGVYGYTFGSGTRLTVV.

The chain has TRBV28 and TRBJ1-5, with unresolved D. Germline V gives CDR1 MDHEN, CDR2 SYDVKM. The CDR3 runs to 18 residues. The germline V and J ends were trimmed by 2 bases and 5 bases, with 22 bases remaining between them. CDR3 loop: CASSLRPGRSYGYQPQHF. DNA of the CDR3: TGTGCCAGCAGTTTAAGGCCCGGACGGAGCTACGGCTATCAGCCCCAGCATTTT.

The chain employs TRBV5-1 and TRBJ2-7; 7 nucleotides agree with TRBD1. CDR3 length: 15 amino acids. The germline gives CDR1 SGHRS, CDR2 YFSETQ. After removal of 3 bases from V and 1 base from J, the junction contained 7 bases not matched to a gene. The CDR3 coding sequence is TGCGCCAGCAGCTCGGTCGACAGGGCATCCTACGAGCAGTACTTC. It yields the protein CASSSVDRASYEQYF.

The V gene is TRBV9, the J gene TRBJ1-4; D remains ambiguous. Between the trimmed V and J ends, which lost 0 bases and 6 bases, there was a span of 9 bases. The CDR3 runs to 14 residues. From germline, CDR1 is SGDLS and CDR2 YYNGEE. The CDR3 DNA is TGTGCCAGCAGCGTAGGGGCAGAGGATGAAAAACTGTTTTTT. Translating it yields CASSVGAEDEKLFF.

This rearrangement joins TRBV5-1 to TRBJ2-3, with unresolved D. Per the germline V gene, CDR1 is SGHRS and CDR2 is YFSETQ. V lost 0 bases, J lost 4 bases, and 9 bases lay in between. This CDR3 region has 14 residues. This chain's CDR3 is CASSLATDPDTQYF. For the CDR3, the DNA is TGCGCCAGCAGCTTGGCGACTGACCCAGATACGCAGTATTTT.

The chain employs TRBV28 and TRBJ1-4; D ambiguous. The CDR3 runs 17 residues. Germline V gene data show CDR1 as MDHEN and CDR2 as SYDVKM. Trimming removed 5 bases from V and 0 bases from J, with 16 bases in between. The CDR3 loop is CASSPPSYRTTNEKLFF. CDR3 DNA sequence: TGTGCCAGCAGTCCGCCATCCTACAGAACAACTAATGAAAAACTGTTTTTT.

The rearrangement links TRBV2 to TRBJ1-5; D gene unclear. CDR3 length equals 15 residues. Germline lookup yields CDR1 SNHLY and CDR2 FYNNEI. With 4 bases removed from V and 2 bases from J, the gap between germline ends came to 12 bases. The CDR3 DNA sequence: TGTGCCAGCAGTGTCGGACTCTCTGGCAATCAGCCCCAGCATTTT. This translates into CASSVGLSGNQPQHF.

The chain combines TRBV30 with TRBJ2-4, with D possibly TRBD1 on 6 matching bases. Germline V lookup: CDR1 GTSNPN, CDR2 SVGIG (reference sequence). V was shortened by 1 base and J by 3 bases, with 10 bases between the two germline ends. The CDR3 is 14 amino acids. The chain's CDR3 is CAWSEWTDKNIQYF. In DNA form, the CDR3 reads TGTGCCTGGAGTGAATGGACAGACAAAAACATTCAGTACTTC.

This clone was detected once. This chain links TRBV7-6 with TRBJ2-3; D call uncertain. CDR1 is SGHVS, CDR2 FNYEAQ, per germline. Trimming took 1 base from V and 4 from J, leaving 9 bases between them. The CDR3 sequence is 14 residues long. The CDR3 sequence is CASSLEPAADTQYF. Written as DNA, the CDR3 is TGTGCCAGCAGCTTAGAACCAGCCGCAGATACGCAGTATTTT.

The rearrangement joins TRBV11-2 to TRBJ2-1, with 7 bases that match TRBD1. CDR3 length equals 14 residues. Unmatched junction bases numbered 2, after V lost 2 bases and J lost 4 bases. Germline V gene lookup returns CDR1 SGHAT and CDR2 FQNNGV. The CDR3 DNA reads as TGTGCCAGCAGCTTAAACAGGGGATACAATGAGCAGTTCTTC. Translation gives CASSLNRGYNEQFF.

The chain uses TRBV11-2 and TRBJ2-5; 7 positions agree with TRBD1. CDR1 and CDR2 (germline): SGHAT, FQNNGV. The CDR3 spans 13 residues. The junction had 6 bases not matched to a gene; V was cut back by 5 bases and J by 6 bases. CDR3 DNA sequence: TGTGCCAGCAGCCTCGACAGGGCTCAGACCCAGTACTTC. It encodes CASSLDRAQTQYF.

The chain carries TRBV28 and TRBJ1-2; D remains ambiguous. V was pared by 5 bases and J by 5 bases, with 15 bases between. In germline, CDR1 is MDHEN, CDR2 SYDVKM. The length of the CDR3 is 14 residues. In DNA form, the CDR3 reads TGTGCCAGCAGTCCCCACGGCCTTTTATATGGCTACACCTTC. It encodes CASSPHGLLYGYTF.

Of note for this clone: The junction departs from germline at one end; a sequencing error may be responsible. This chain uses TRBV30 with TRBJ1-2; TRBD1 agrees at 7 bases. The CDR3 length is 14 residues. Germline CDR1 GTSNPN, CDR2 SVGIG (reference sequence). The CDR3 region is CAWSPASTGNFASF. CDR3 in DNA: TGTGCCTGGAGTCCAGCATCGACAGGGAACTTCGCCTCCTTC.

This clone came up a few times. The chain employs TRBV30 and TRBJ1-6; D is perhaps TRBD1 (6 bases). Germline loops: CDR1 GTSNPN, CDR2 SVGIG (reference sequence). This CDR3 is 13 amino acids long. The V end was cut by 7 bases, the J end by 6 bases, with 13 bases between. In DNA, the CDR3 is TGTGCCTTACAACAGGGTCCTAATTCACCCCTCCACTTT. Its protein is CALQQGPNSPLHF.

This sequence joins TRBV7-2 and TRBJ2-7; 11 bases agree with TRBD1. The CDR3 is made up of 14 amino acids. The germline V gene encodes CDR1 SGHTA and CDR2 FQGNSA. Trimming removed 3 bases from V and 4 bases from J; junction bases left unmatched: 2. The CDR3 region is CASSLDRGRYEQYF. The CDR3 DNA reads as TGTGCCAGCAGCTTGGACAGGGGGCGGTACGAGCAGTACTTC.

This rearrangement joins TRBV30 to TRBJ1-6, with D hard to call. CDR1 is GTSNPN, CDR2 SVGIG, per germline (reference sequence). V was clipped by 1 base and J by 0 bases, with 10 bases between them. The length of the CDR3 is 16 residues. The CDR3 spells CAWSGILSSYNSPLHF. The CDR3 DNA is TGTGCCTGGAGTGGGATTTTAAGCTCCTATAATTCACCCCTCCACTTT.

The chain uses TRBV11-2 and TRBJ1-3; D not certain. Between the trimmed V and J ends, which lost 1 base and 2 bases, there was a span of 3 bases. CDR3 length: 13 amino acids. Looked up from germline, CDR1 is SGHAT and CDR2 is FQNNGV. CDR3 DNA: TGTGCCAGCAGCTTAGGTACTGGAAACACCATATATTTT. Protein product: CASSLGTGNTIYF. Complete variable domain (other parts from reference TRBV11-2 and TRBJ1-3): EAGVAQSPRYKIIEKRQSVAFWCNPISGHATLYWYQQILGQGPKLLIQFQNNGVVDDSQLPKDRFSAERLKGVDSTLKIQPAKLEDSAVYLCASSLGTGNTIYFGEGSWLTVV.

The chain has TRBV5-4 and TRBJ1-2, with no clear D. Germline assignment: CDR1 SGHNT and CDR2 YYREEE (reference sequence). The CDR3 consists of 16 residues. Trimming stripped 4 bases from V and 5 bases from J, with 21 bases between. CDR3 in amino acids: CASSPARSGGDYGYTF. Here the CDR3 DNA reads TGTGCCAGCAGCCCTGCCCGCAGCGGTGGGGATTATGGCTACACCTTC.

The chain links TRBV18 to TRBJ2-6, with 7 bases fitting TRBD2. Germline trimming cut 5 bases from V and 0 bases from J; bases unmatched to any gene: 7. The V gene's germline CDR1 is KGHSH and CDR2 LQKENI. The CDR3 has 17 amino acids. This chain's CDR3 is CASSGPGDYSGANVLTF. The CDR3, as DNA: TGTGCCAGCTCAGGCCCGGGGGACTACTCTGGGGCCAACGTCCTGACTTTC.

This clone was seen a single time. The chain uses TRBV28 and TRBJ2-6; either TRBD1 or TRBD2 may fit D (5 bases each). The V end lost 3 bases, the J end lost 15 bases, and 21 bases lay between the germline ends. Germline values: CDR1 MDHEN, CDR2 SYDVKM. This CDR3 comprises 15 residues. The DNA for the CDR3 is TGTGCCAGCAGTTTGGAAGTAGGGAGACAGATCGACCTGACTTTC. The encoded protein is CASSLEVGRQIDLTF.

The chain is built from TRBV7-2 and TRBJ1-2, with D unclear. Germline V gene lookup returns CDR1 SGHTA and CDR2 FQGNSA. The V end lost 1 base, the J end lost 3 bases, and 6 bases lay between the germline ends. This CDR3 spans 13 amino acids. The CDR3 is CASSLEADYGYTF. CDR3 sequence (DNA): TGTGCCAGCAGCTTAGAGGCGGACTATGGCTACACCTTC.

The V and J genes are TRBV7-2 and TRBJ2-7; 12 bases map to TRBD2. Germline CDR1 reads SGHTA; CDR2 reads FQGNSA. CDR3 length: 15 amino acids. Unmatched junction bases numbered 3, after V lost 4 bases and J lost 2 bases. CDR3 loop: CASSSRLAGAYEQYF. DNA for the CDR3: TGTGCCAGCAGCTCCCGACTAGCGGGGGCCTACGAGCAGTACTTC.

This chain uses TRBV7-9 with TRBJ1-6; D perhaps matches TRBD1 (5 bases). V was cut by 5 bases and J by 7 bases, with 21 bases left in between. Per the germline V gene, CDR1 is SEHNR and CDR2 is FQNEAQ (reference sequence). The CDR3 runs 17 residues. Here the CDR3 reads CASSLLPGLQGNSPLHF. For the CDR3, the DNA is TGTGCCAGCAGCCTACTACCGGGCCTTCAGGGAAATTCACCCCTCCACTTT. The variable domain in full, completed from reference TRBV7-9 and TRBJ1-6, reads DTGVSQNPRHKITKRGQNVTFRCDPISEHNRLYWYRQTLGQGPEFLTYFQNEAQLEKSRLLSDRFSAERPKGSFSTLEIQRTEQGDSAMYLCASSLLPGLQGNSPLHFGNGTRLTVT.

Only one count was recorded for this clone. This rearrangement joins TRBV9 to TRBJ1-1; tentative D call: TRBD1 (5 bases). CDR3 size: 14 residues. The germline gives CDR1 SGDLS, CDR2 YYNGEE. V was trimmed by 6 bases and J by 3 bases, leaving 15 bases between them. CDR3 nucleotide sequence: TGTGCCAGCACCCCGGGGGGTGTCGACACTGAAGCTTTCTTT. It specifies CASTPGGVDTEAFF. Combining the CDR3 with reference TRBV9 and TRBJ1-1 gives the whole variable domain DSGVTQTPKHLITATGQRVTLRCSPRSGDLSVYWYQQSLDQGLQFLIQYYNGEERAKGNILERFSAQQFPDLHSELNLSSLELGDSALYFCASTPGGVDTEAFFGQGTRLTVV.

This chain uses TRBV27 with TRBJ2-3; no definite D call. The V gene lost 3 bases and the J gene lost 3 bases, with 7 bases spanning the gap. The CDR3 is 13 amino acids. Germline-derived CDR1 and CDR2 are MNHEY and SMNVEV (reference sequence). This chain's CDR3 is CASSFTATDTQYF. The CDR3 DNA reads as TGTGCCAGCAGTTTTACAGCAACAGATACGCAGTATTTT.

Remarks on this clone: One end of the junction varies from germline; a read error may be responsible. The gene calls are TRBV7-7 and TRBJ2-5; D may correspond to TRBD1 or TRBD2 (5 bases each). Germline CDR1 reads SSHAT; CDR2 reads FNYEAQ (reference sequence). This CDR3 is 13 amino acids long. The CDR3 loop reads CASSLSGDETQYF. The DNA of the CDR3 is TGTGCTAGCAGCTTAAGTGGGGACGAGACCCAGTACTTC. Full variable domain (outside the CDR3, taken from reference TRBV7-7 and TRBJ2-5): GAGVSQSPRYKVTKRGQDVTLRCDPISSHATLYWYQQALGQGPEFLTYFNYEAQPDKSGLPSDRFSAERPEGSISTLTIQRTEQRDSAMYRCASSLSGDETQYFGPGTRLLVL.

CDR3 coding DNA: TGTGCCACCAGCTTGGACAGGGGGTTAAGCTACGAGCAGTACTTC. As protein: CATSLDRGLSYEQYF. This sequence joins TRBV15 and TRBJ2-7, with 10 nucleotides matching TRBD1. Germline V gene lookup returns CDR1 LNHNV and CDR2 YYDKDF (reference sequence). This CDR3 spans 15 amino acids. Germline trimming cut 5 bases from V and 3 bases from J; bases unmatched to any gene: 7.